One sample yielded the 10 T cell receptor beta chains listed below, sequenced in a study of blood T cell repertoires in COVID-19. The method was immunoSEQ multiplex PCR; TCRdb's version includes in-frame clones alone and lacks a portion of them. The profile shows about 350,000 clones, more than 85% of them singletons. Material for sequencing was PBMCs or T cells enriched from blood (not recorded which). These receptors came from a woman in her twenties or thirties who had recovered from COVID-19.

This clone was seen more than once but under ten times. One end of the junction fails to match germline, which may point to a read error. The chain couples TRBV7-7 to TRBJ2-1; 14 positions match TRBD2. Germline CDR1 is SSHAT and CDR2 is FNYEAQ (reference sequence). This CDR3 region has 15 residues. The CDR3 bases are TGTGCTAGCAGCCGACTAGCGGGAGGGAACAATGAGCAGTTCTTC. Translating gives CASSRLAGGNNEQFF.

The V call is TRBV5-4, the J call TRBJ2-2, with D tentatively TRBD1 (6 bases). Germline CDR1 and CDR2: SGHNT and YYREEE (reference sequence). Trimming stripped 1 base from V and 1 base from J, with 8 bases between. There are 15 residues in the CDR3. CDR3 sequence reads: CASSLSRGNTGELFF. The CDR3 nucleotides are TGTGCCAGCAGCTTGAGCAGGGGGAACACCGGGGAGCTGTTTTTT. The variable domain in full, with the rest retrieved from reference TRBV5-4 and TRBJ2-2, is ETGVTQSPTHLIKTRGQQVTLRCSSQSGHNTVSWYQQALGQGPQFIFQYYREEENGRGNFPPRFSGLQFPNYSSELNVNALELDDSALYLCASSLSRGNTGELFFGEGSRLTVL.

This chain connects TRBV7-9 to TRBJ1-1; 9 positions match TRBD1. The V and J ends lost 3 bases and 1 base, in that order; junction bases with no gene match: 6. Germline lookup yields CDR1 SEHNR and CDR2 FQNEAQ (reference sequence). This CDR3 is built from 16 residues. Here the CDR3 DNA reads TGTGCCAGCAGCTTGACCCCGGGACAGGGGAACACTGAAGCTTTCTTT. Translated, it gives CASSLTPGQGNTEAFF.

V and J are TRBV13 and TRBJ2-7, with TRBD2 matching 10 bases. The CDR3 spans 15 residues. The germline CDR1 and CDR2 sequences are PRHDT and FYEKMQ (reference sequence). Germline trimming cut 1 base from V and 4 bases from J; bases unmatched to any gene: 4. CDR3 DNA sequence: TGTGCCAGCAGCTTAGAGCGGGAGGGCCGGTACGAGCAGTACTTC. This gives the protein CASSLEREGRYEQYF.

The chain links TRBV28 to TRBJ1-4; D is unresolved. The CDR3 sequence is 13 residues long. Germline loops: CDR1 MDHEN, CDR2 SYDVKM. Trimming removed 6 bases from V and 4 bases from J, with 9 bases in between. In DNA, the CDR3 is TGTGCCAGCAGCCCTCCCAGTAATGAAAAACTGTTTTTT. It is translated as CASSPPSNEKLFF.

The chain uses TRBV5-6 and TRBJ1-2, with D maybe TRBD1 (5 bases). Trimming shortened V by 3 bases and J by 4 bases, and 10 bases separated the two germline ends. The CDR3 has 13 amino acids. CDR1 and CDR2 from the germline V gene are SGHDT and YYEEEE. This chain's CDR3 is CASSSDRGYGYTF. In DNA form, the CDR3 reads TGTGCCAGCAGCTCCGACAGAGGCTATGGCTACACCTTC.

The chain carries TRBV28 and TRBJ2-5, with 8 bases fitting TRBD2. This CDR3 has 16 residues. After removal of 3 bases from V and 3 bases from J, the junction contained 9 bases not matched to a gene. Germline V CDR1 and CDR2: MDHEN, SYDVKM. CDR3 in amino acids: CASSFIGGAIEETQYF. Here the CDR3 DNA reads TGTGCCAGCAGTTTCATCGGGGGGGCAATAGAAGAGACCCAGTACTTC.

This chain uses TRBV4-1 with TRBJ1-1; no clear D. The CDR3 totals 14 residues. V dropped 0 bases and J dropped 11 bases, with 16 bases sitting between them. The germline CDR1 and CDR2 sequences are MGHRA and YSYEKL. The CDR3 protein is CASSQDSGTLLAFF. Here the CDR3 DNA reads TGCGCCAGCAGCCAAGATTCAGGCACGCTACTGGCTTTCTTT.

V is TRBV10-2 and J is TRBJ2-1, with TRBD2 matching over 9 bases. J lost 4 bases, V lost 2 bases, and 18 bases had no gene match. CDR3 length: 20 amino acids. The V gene's germline CDR1 is WSHSY and CDR2 SAAADI. The CDR3 DNA sequence: TGCGCCAGCAGTGAGCTTGAGGCTAGCGGGGTTTTAGTGTGGTACAATGAGCAGTTCTTC. Encoded protein: CASSELEASGVLVWYNEQFF.

The chain links TRBV9 to TRBJ1-6; D remains ambiguous. V shed 5 bases and J shed 11 bases, with 11 bases lying between them. Germline V gene lookup returns CDR1 SGDLS and CDR2 YYNGEE. This CDR3 is built from 12 residues. In DNA, the CDR3 is TGTGCCAGCAGTGGAGAAAGGACACCCCTCCACTTT. It encodes CASSGERTPLHF.